The 14 T cell receptor beta chains presented below share a single source sample, sequenced in a study of shared T cell receptors in the human thymus. The method was immunoSEQ multiplex PCR; TCRdb's version includes in-frame clones alone and lacks a portion of them. The sample records about 660,000 clones, approximately 90% being singletons. These data were also reused for a study on human thymus T cells.

The sample comprised thymocytes. Every receptor here comes from a boy less than two years old with a congenital heart defect.

The chain combines TRBV4-3 with TRBJ2-2; D remains unclear. Trimming shortened V by 0 bases and J by 8 bases, and 10 bases separated the two germline ends. The CDR3 consists of 14 residues. Looked up from germline, CDR1 is LGHNA and CDR2 is YSLEER. CDR3 region: CASSQEPTTGELFF. The CDR3 nucleotides are TGCGCCAGCAGCCAAGAGCCAACTACGGGGGAGCTGTTTTTT.

The rearrangement joins TRBV5-1 to TRBJ2-1, with TRBD1 matching over 7 bases. Trimming cost V 0 bases and J 10 bases; bases outside gene matches: 1. The CDR3 contains 12 residues. Per germline, CDR1 SGHRS and CDR2 YFSETQ. CDR3 sequence reads: CASSLGDSEQFF. CDR3 nucleotide sequence: TGCGCCAGCAGCTTGGGGGACAGCGAGCAGTTCTTC.

This chain links TRBV25-1 with TRBJ2-2; weak D call: TRBD1 (6 bases). This CDR3 region has 15 residues. CDR1 MGHDK and CDR2 SYGVNS come from the germline V gene. Trimming removed 3 bases from V and 6 bases from J, with 14 bases in between. The CDR3 here is CASSDRCRQAGELFF. As DNA, the CDR3 is TGTGCCAGCAGTGACCGATGTAGACAGGCCGGGGAGCTGTTTTTT.

The rearrangement joins TRBV4-3 to TRBJ2-1; a weak D match, TRBD2 (6 bases). The V end was cut by 0 bases, the J end by 6 bases, with 15 bases between. The CDR3 extends over 16 amino acids. Germline V gives CDR1 LGHNA, CDR2 YSLEER. CDR3 DNA: TGCGCCAGCAGCCAAGATACCGGGACTGCGGGCAATGAGCAGTTCTTC. Translated: CASSQDTGTAGNEQFF.

This chain uses TRBV27 with TRBJ2-3, with 7 bases fitting TRBD1. The CDR3 loop spans 13 amino acids. V shed 11 bases, J shed 6 bases, and the junction held 11 bases outside the gene matches. CDR1 MNHEY and CDR2 SMNVEV come from the germline V gene (reference sequence). The DNA for the CDR3 is TGTGCCTCAGGGGGTGGGAGAGGGGATACGCAGTATTTT. This gives the protein CASGGGRGDTQYF.

The chain is built from TRBV12-5 and TRBJ1-3; TRBD1 agrees at 8 bases. The CDR3 has 15 amino acids. The V segment lost 6 bases and the J segment 4 bases; nucleotides outside the gene matches: 8. Germline V gene lookup returns CDR1 LGHNT and CDR2 FRNRAP. This chain's CDR3 is CASGFDRGDGNTIYF. In DNA form, the CDR3 reads TGTGCTAGTGGCTTCGACAGGGGAGACGGAAACACCATATATTTT.

The V and J genes are TRBV6-6 and TRBJ1-3; possibly TRBD1 for D (5 bases). The CDR3 length is 13 residues. Germline V gene data show CDR1 as MNHNY and CDR2 as SVGAGI (reference sequence). Trimming shortened V by 5 bases and J by 4 bases, and 9 bases separated the two germline ends. The CDR3: CASSKRQGNTIYF. DNA for the CDR3: TGTGCCAGCAGTAAACGACAGGGAAACACCATATATTTT.

The V call is TRBV14, the J call TRBJ2-7; TRBD2 matches at 7 bases. Germline V CDR1 and CDR2: SGHDN, FVKESK. CDR3 size: 15 residues. Unmatched junction bases numbered 8, after V lost 3 bases and J lost 3 bases. The CDR3 is CASSHPSGRVYEQYF. In DNA, the CDR3 is TGTGCCAGCAGCCATCCTAGCGGAAGAGTCTACGAGCAGTACTTC.

The chain combines TRBV6-1 with TRBJ2-2, with 7 bases that match TRBD2. The V segment lost 8 bases and the J segment 0 bases; nucleotides outside the gene matches: 3. CDR3 length: 14 amino acids. CDR1 and CDR2 (germline): MNHNS, SASEGT. In DNA form, the CDR3 reads TGTGCCAGCTCTAGCGGACCGAACACCGGGGAGCTGTTTTTT. Translated, it gives CASSSGPNTGELFF.

The chain joins TRBV19 to TRBJ1-3; perhaps TRBD1 as D (6 bases). The germline CDR1 and CDR2 sequences are LNHDA and SQIVND (reference sequence). This CDR3 spans 16 amino acids. Trimming took off 7 bases at V and 7 bases at J, with 23 bases between the two ends. The CDR3 reads CASTSPGHLQRNTIYF. CDR3 nucleotides: TGTGCCAGTACCTCTCCGGGACATCTTCAGCGGAACACCATATATTTT.

This clone was observed a few times. The V call is TRBV6-4, the J call TRBJ1-1; 9 bases agree with TRBD1. This CDR3 is 14 amino acids long. Trimming removed 6 bases from V and 3 bases from J; junction bases left unmatched: 5. Per the germline V gene, CDR1 is MRHNA and CDR2 is SNTAGT. The CDR3 DNA follows: TGTGCCAGCAGACGACAGGGGGGGGACACTGAAGCTTTCTTT. Its translation is CASRRQGGDTEAFF.

V usage is TRBV7-6 and J usage is TRBJ2-5, with D possibly TRBD2 on 5 matching bases. V lost 5 bases and J 0 bases, leaving 16 bases between the germline ends. This CDR3 spans 16 amino acids. Germline V gives CDR1 SGHVS, CDR2 FNYEAQ. The CDR3 region is CASSPPSGPHQETQYF. The CDR3 nucleotides read TGTGCCAGCAGCCCCCCAAGCGGACCCCACCAAGAGACCCAGTACTTC.

The chain carries TRBV27 and TRBJ2-1, with 10 positions matching TRBD1. Germline V gene lookup returns CDR1 MNHEY and CDR2 SMNVEV (reference sequence). V shed 3 bases, J shed 7 bases, and the junction held 12 bases outside the gene matches. The CDR3 runs to 17 residues. DNA for the CDR3: TGTGCCAGCAGTTTTCTTCCGACAGGGGGCGCGTGTAATGAGCAGTTCTTC. It codes for CASSFLPTGGACNEQFF.

The rearrangement links TRBV28 to TRBJ1-5; the D gene is possibly TRBD1 (6 bases). This CDR3 comprises 14 residues. The germline V and J ends were trimmed by 6 bases and 10 bases, with 19 bases remaining between them. Germline V gene sequence: CDR1 MDHEN, CDR2 SYDVKM. The CDR3 reads CASRADRFGEPQHF. CDR3 nucleotide sequence: TGTGCCAGCAGGGCAGACAGGTTCGGTGAACCCCAGCATTTT.